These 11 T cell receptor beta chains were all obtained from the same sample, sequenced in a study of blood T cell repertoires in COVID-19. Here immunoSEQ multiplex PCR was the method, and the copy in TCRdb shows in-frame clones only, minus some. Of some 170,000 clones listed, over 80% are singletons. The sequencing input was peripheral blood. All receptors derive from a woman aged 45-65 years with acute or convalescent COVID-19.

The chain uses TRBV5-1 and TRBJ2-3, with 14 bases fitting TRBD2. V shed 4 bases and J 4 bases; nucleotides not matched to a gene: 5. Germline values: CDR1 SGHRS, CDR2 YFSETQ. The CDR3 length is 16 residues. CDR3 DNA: TGCGCCAGCAGCCCGGGGACTAGCGGGGGTTCAGATACGCAGTATTTT. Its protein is CASSPGTSGGSDTQYF.

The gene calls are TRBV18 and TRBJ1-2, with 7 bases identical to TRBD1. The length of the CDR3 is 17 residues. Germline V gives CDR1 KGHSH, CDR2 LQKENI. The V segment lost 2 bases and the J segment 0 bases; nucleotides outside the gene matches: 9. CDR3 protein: CASSPLEGGAANYGYTF. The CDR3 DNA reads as TGTGCCAGCTCACCATTGGAAGGGGGCGCCGCTAACTATGGCTACACCTTC.

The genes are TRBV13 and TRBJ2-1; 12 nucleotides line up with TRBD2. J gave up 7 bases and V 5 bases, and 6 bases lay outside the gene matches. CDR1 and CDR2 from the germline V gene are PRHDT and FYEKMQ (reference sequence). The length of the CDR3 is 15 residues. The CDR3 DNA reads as TGTGCCAGCAGCCCAACAGGACTAGCGGGAAATGAGCAGTTCTTC. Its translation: CASSPTGLAGNEQFF. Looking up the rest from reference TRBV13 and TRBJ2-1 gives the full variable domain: AAGVIQSPRHLIKEKRETATLKCYPIPRHDTVYWYQQGPGQDPQFLISFYEKMQSDKGSIPDRFSAQQFSDYHSELNMSSLELGDSALYFCASSPTGLAGNEQFFGPGTRLTVL.

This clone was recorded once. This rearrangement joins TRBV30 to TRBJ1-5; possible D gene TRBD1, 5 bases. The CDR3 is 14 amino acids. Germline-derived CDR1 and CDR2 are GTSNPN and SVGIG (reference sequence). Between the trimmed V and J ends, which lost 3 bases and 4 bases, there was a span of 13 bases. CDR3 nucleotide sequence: TGTGCCTGGAGACACCAGGGTAAGAATCAGCCCCAGCATTTT. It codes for CAWRHQGKNQPQHF.

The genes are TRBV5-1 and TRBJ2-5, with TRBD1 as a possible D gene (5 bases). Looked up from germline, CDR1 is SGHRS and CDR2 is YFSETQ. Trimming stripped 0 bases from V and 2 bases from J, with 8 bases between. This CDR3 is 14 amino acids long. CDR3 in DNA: TGCGCCAGCAGCTTGGATCCAGGGCAAGAGACCCAGTACTTC. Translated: CASSLDPGQETQYF.

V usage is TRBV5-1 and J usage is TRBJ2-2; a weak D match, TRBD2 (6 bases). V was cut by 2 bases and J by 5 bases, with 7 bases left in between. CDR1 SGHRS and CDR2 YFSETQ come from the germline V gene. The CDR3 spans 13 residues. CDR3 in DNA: TGCGCCAGCAGCTTTGGAGGGACCGGGGAGCTGTTTTTT. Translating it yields CASSFGGTGELFF.

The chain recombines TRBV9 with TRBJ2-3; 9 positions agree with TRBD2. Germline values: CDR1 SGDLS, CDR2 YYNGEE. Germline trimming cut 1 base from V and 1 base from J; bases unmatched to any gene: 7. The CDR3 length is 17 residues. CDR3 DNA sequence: TGTGCCAGCAGCGTAACGGCGGGGGGGAGGGGCACAGATACGCAGTATTTT. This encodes CASSVTAGGRGTDTQYF.

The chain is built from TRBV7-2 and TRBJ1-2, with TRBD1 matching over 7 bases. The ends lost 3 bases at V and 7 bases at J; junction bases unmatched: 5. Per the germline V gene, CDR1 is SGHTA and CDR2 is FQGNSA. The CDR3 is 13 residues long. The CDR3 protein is CASSFQGVGGYTF. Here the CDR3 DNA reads TGTGCCAGCAGCTTCCAGGGGGTGGGTGGCTACACCTTC.

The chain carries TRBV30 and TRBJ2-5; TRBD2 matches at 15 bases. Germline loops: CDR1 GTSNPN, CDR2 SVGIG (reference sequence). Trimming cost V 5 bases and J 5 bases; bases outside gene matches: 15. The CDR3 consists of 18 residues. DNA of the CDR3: TGTGCCTGGGGTCGGGGGGGACTAGCGGGAGGTATTTTCGAGACCCAGTACTTC. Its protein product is CAWGRGGLAGGIFETQYF.

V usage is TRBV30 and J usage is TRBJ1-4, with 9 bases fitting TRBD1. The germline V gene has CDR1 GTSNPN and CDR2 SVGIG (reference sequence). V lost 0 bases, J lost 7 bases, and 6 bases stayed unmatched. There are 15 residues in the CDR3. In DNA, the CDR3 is TGTGCCTGGAGTGTATCTACGACAGGGGGTGAAAAACTGTTTTTT. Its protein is CAWSVSTTGGEKLFF.

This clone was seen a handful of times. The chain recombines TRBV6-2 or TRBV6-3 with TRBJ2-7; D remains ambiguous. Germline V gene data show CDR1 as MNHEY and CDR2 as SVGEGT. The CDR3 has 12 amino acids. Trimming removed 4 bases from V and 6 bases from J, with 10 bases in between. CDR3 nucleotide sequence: TGTGCCAGCAGTTCTTATGGGCTCGAGCAGTACTTC. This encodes CASSSYGLEQYF.